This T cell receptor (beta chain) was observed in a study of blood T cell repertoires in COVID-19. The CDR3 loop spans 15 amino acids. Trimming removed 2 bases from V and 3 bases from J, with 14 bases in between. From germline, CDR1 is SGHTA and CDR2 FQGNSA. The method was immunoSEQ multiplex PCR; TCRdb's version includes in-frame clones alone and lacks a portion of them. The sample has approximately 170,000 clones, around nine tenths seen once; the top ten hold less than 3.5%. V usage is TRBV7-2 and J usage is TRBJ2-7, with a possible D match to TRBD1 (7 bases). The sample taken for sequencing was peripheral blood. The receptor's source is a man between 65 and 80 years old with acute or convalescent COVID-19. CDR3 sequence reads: CASSLRGQGGYEQYF. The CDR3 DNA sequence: TGTGCCAGCAGCTTACGAGGGCAGGGGGGCTACGAGCAGTACTTC.